This T cell receptor beta chain was captured in a study of blood T cell repertoires in COVID-19. Overall study: Both acute and convalescent COVID-19 samples were obtained from the United States, Italy and Spain. From T cells, B-cell-depleted T cells, or PBMCs came the material, which was cDNA or gDNA.

The sample holds one count of this clone. The germline V gene encodes CDR1 SGHTA and CDR2 FQGNSA. This CDR3 has 15 amino acids. Trimming left V 5 bases short and J 5 bases short, with 15 bases between. Authors' processing steps: Counts of nucleated cells, estimated from reference gene primer amplification, were obtained. Some clones are missing from TCRdb's copy, which holds only in-frame ones; the method was immunoSEQ multiplex PCR. V and J calls and clone size are given by that table; D and trimming were obtained from the DNA. The repertoire holds 250,000 or so clones, with almost 85% as singletons.

The rearrangement links TRBV7-2 to TRBJ2-2, with D perhaps TRBD1 (5 bases). The material sequenced was peripheral blood. The TCR sequence derives from a man in his fifties with acute or convalescent COVID-19. CDR3 region: CASSPSQGRTGELFF. CDR3 bases: TGTGCCAGCAGCCCAAGTCAGGGAAGGACCGGGGAGCTGTTTTTT.